Listed here is a single T cell receptor (beta chain). These data originate in a study of blood T cell repertoires in COVID-19. Looking at the study overall: The United States, Italy and Spain were the sources of the acute and convalescent COVID-19 samples. PBMCs, B-cell-depleted T cells, or T cells were the source of the cDNA or gDNA that made up the material.

As handled by the study authors: Nucleated cell number was recorded as an estimate derived from reference gene primer amplification. Clones were read by immunoSEQ multiplex PCR, and TCRdb kept only the in-frame ones, dropping some. V, J and clone size are those of that table, while D and trimming were read from the DNA. This sample yields some 14,000 clones, of which 75% to 85% are seen a single time; approximately 24% belongs to the top ten. The receptor's source is an elderly man with active or convalescent COVID-19. Sequenced sample: peripheral blood.

CDR3 amino acids: CAWGFNGGMNTEAFF. CDR3 in DNA: TGTGCCTGGGGGTTTAACGGCGGCATGAACACTGAAGCTTTCTTT. This rearrangement joins TRBV30 to TRBJ1-1; D call uncertain. Deletions cut 5 bases from V and 0 bases from J, with 16 bases between. The V gene's germline CDR1 is GTSNPN and CDR2 SVGIG (reference sequence). The CDR3 extends over 15 amino acids.